One and the same sample provided the 3 T cell receptor beta chains below, sequenced in a study of post-analysis software for immune sequencing data. Study-level findings and limits: A few TRBV segments occurring more often in patients than controls included TRBV5-6, TRBV5-1 and TRBV20-1.

Incorporated into the TCR beta cDNA libraries were unique molecular identifiers, which served to reduce PCR and sequencing biases. One entry per CDR3 protein, called by TCRdb with MiXCR from the PCR reads. The profile shows over 150,000 distinct CDR3 sequences, around 30% of them singletons. These receptors lack a known antigen. The specimen sequenced was blood. These receptors all come from a girl aged 10 to 17 with multiple sclerosis.

This clonotype was observed at least ten times. The V gene is TRBV28, the J gene TRBJ2-7; D is uncertain. The CDR3 is 12 residues long. Germline CDR1 MDHEN, CDR2 SYDVKM. The V end was cut by 4 bases, the J end by 4 bases, with 8 bases between. The CDR3 spells CASSSPGYEQYF. The CDR3 coding sequence is TGTGCCAGCAGTTCCCCAGGTTACGAGCAGTACTTC.

This clonotype was recorded many times. This sequence joins TRBV20-1 and TRBJ2-1, with 9 bases that match TRBD2. V dropped 6 bases and J dropped 6; count of bases not matched to a gene: 9. Germline CDR1 and CDR2: DFQATT and SNEGSKA (reference sequence). CDR3 length equals 14 residues. The DNA for the CDR3 is TGCAGTGCACCCGGCGGACTAGCGAGCAATGAGCAGTTCTTC. It codes for CSAPGGLASNEQFF.

Worth noting for this clonotype: This clone may be a read error of a much larger clone one base away. This rearrangement joins TRBV5-6 to TRBJ2-2; 8 nucleotides line up with TRBD2. V lost 4 bases to trimming and J lost 4 bases; unmatched junction nucleotides: 6. The germline gives CDR1 SGHDT, CDR2 YYEEEE. The CDR3 has 15 amino acids. The CDR3 region is CASSPGLVRTGELFF. The DNA of the CDR3 is TGTGCCAGCAGCCCGGGACTAGTTCGCACCGGGGAGCTGTTTTTT. Full variable domain (remainder filled in from reference TRBV5-6 and TRBJ2-2): DAGVTQSPTHLIKTRGQQVTLRCSPKSGHDTVSWYQQALGQGPQFIFQYYEEEERQRGNFPDRFSGHQFPNYSSELNVNALLLGDSALYLCASSPGLVRTGELFFGEGSRLTVL.